This entry lists 11 T cell receptor beta chains sequenced from one sample in a study of prognosis after radiotherapy for stage I lung cancer. Genomic DNA was subjected to two-round multiplex PCR for amplification of TCR beta CDR3. Gene-specific primers for each TRBV and TRBJ gene drove first-round PCR. Each CDR3 protein gets one entry after TCRdb re-called the multiplex PCR reads with MiXCR. Among about 14,000 distinct CDR3 sequences listed, around a quarter were seen once. The starting material was PBMCs, obtained before or after stereotactic body radiation therapy (not recorded which). These TCRs come from a donor aged 50 or older with non-small cell lung cancer.

This clonotype appeared many times. The chain couples TRBV29-1 to TRBJ1-1; D gene ambiguous. From germline, CDR1 is SQVTM and CDR2 ANQGSEA. V was clipped by 2 bases and J by 11 bases, with 15 bases between them. The CDR3 consists of 12 residues. CDR3 amino acids: CSVERWSSGAFF. The DNA of the CDR3 is TGCAGCGTTGAAAGGTGGTCTTCCGGGGCTTTCTTT.

In its sample, this clonotype was seen many times. This sequence joins TRBV7-2 and TRBJ2-7; 7 nucleotides match TRBD1. Germline V lookup: CDR1 SGHTA, CDR2 FQGNSA. Germline trimming cut 6 bases from V and 1 base from J; bases unmatched to any gene: 18. The CDR3 length is 18 residues. CDR3 sequence reads: CASRLRVAGTAVSYEQYF. As DNA, the CDR3 is TGTGCCAGCAGACTAAGGGTGGCCGGGACAGCGGTTTCCTACGAGCAGTACTTC.

This clonotype was picked up many times. This chain uses TRBV28 with TRBJ2-5; 15 bases map to TRBD2. With 5 bases clipped from V and 5 bases from J, the junction kept 15 bases outside the gene matches. Per germline, CDR1 MDHEN and CDR2 SYDVKM. The CDR3 has 19 amino acids. The CDR3 region is CASSPWTSGRVSRTETQYF. Here the CDR3 DNA reads TGTGCCAGCAGTCCATGGACTAGCGGGAGGGTTAGTAGGACGGAGACCCAGTACTTC.

This clonotype came up once. One junction end disagrees with the germline gene, perhaps due to a read error. The chain uses TRBV28 and TRBJ2-1; no reliable D call. The CDR3 length is 13 residues. Germline assignment: CDR1 MDHEN and CDR2 SYDVKM. The CDR3 spells CASSLFQENVQFF. The CDR3 nucleotides are TGTGCCAGCAGTTTATTCCAGGAGAATGTGCAGTTCTTC.

In this sample, this clonotype turned up many times. J is TRBJ1-4 and V is TRBV2; D possibly corresponds to TRBD1 (5 bases). Germline V CDR1 and CDR2: SNHLY, FYNNEI. This CDR3 has 15 amino acids. Trimming removed 6 bases at V and 4 bases at J, with 15 bases between. In DNA form, the CDR3 reads TGTGCCAGCAGCCCCAACGACAGTTTTAATGAAAAACTGTTTTTT. Translated, it gives CASSPNDSFNEKLFF.

This clonotype appeared many times. The rearrangement links TRBV6-2 or TRBV6-3 to TRBJ2-4; D gene ambiguous. Germline CDR1 is MNHEY and CDR2 is SVGEGT. V lost 3 bases and J lost 0, with 6 bases in between. The CDR3 sequence is 14 residues long. The DNA for the CDR3 is TGTGCCAGCAGTTATGAAAGAGCCAAAAACATTCAGTACTTC. Translation: CASSYERAKNIQYF.

This clonotype showed up many times. This sequence joins TRBV15 and TRBJ1-1, with D maybe TRBD1 (5 bases). CDR3 size: 16 residues. Looked up from germline, CDR1 is LNHNV and CDR2 is YYDKDF (reference sequence). The germline V and J ends were trimmed by 3 bases and 6 bases, with 20 bases remaining between them. CDR3 DNA sequence: TGTGCCACCAGCAGCACCGCCTTGGGACCATTTTCTGAAGCTTTCTTT. Residues: CATSSTALGPFSEAFF.

Regarding this clonotype: This may be a read error: a much more frequent sequence differs by one nucleotide. The chain joins TRBV6-1 to TRBJ2-5, with D unresolved. Germline-derived CDR1 and CDR2 are MNHNS and SASEGT. The germline V and J ends were trimmed by 4 bases and 7 bases, with 13 bases remaining between them. The CDR3 covers 13 residues. The CDR3 spells CASSVSAWGTQYF. CDR3 sequence (DNA): TGTGCCAGCAGTGTTTCCGCCTGGGGGACCCAGTACTTC.

This clonotype was observed many times. The V call is TRBV15, the J call TRBJ2-5; 7 bases align to TRBD2. The germline V gene has CDR1 LNHNV and CDR2 YYDKDF (reference sequence). V dropped 4 bases and J dropped 4; count of bases not matched to a gene: 12. There are 16 residues in the CDR3. CDR3 DNA: TGTGCCACCAGCAAGGGGACTTATCGCGGGGGAGAGACCCAGTACTTC. This sequence encodes CATSKGTYRGGETQYF.

By share, this clonotype ranks as medium-sized. The chain is built from TRBV6-1 and TRBJ2-7; 10 bases agree with TRBD1. The V segment lost 5 bases and the J segment 6 bases; nucleotides outside the gene matches: 7. Germline V gives CDR1 MNHNS, CDR2 SASEGT. The length of the CDR3 is 14 residues. The CDR3 coding sequence is TGTGCCAGCAGTAGCGGGACAGGGGCACGCGAGCAGTACTTC. Translation gives CASSSGTGAREQYF.

This clonotype was observed many times. V usage is TRBV29-1 and J usage is TRBJ1-4; the D gene is possibly TRBD1 (5 bases). V shed 6 bases and J shed 1 base, with 6 bases lying between them. The CDR3 spans 12 residues. Germline V gene sequence: CDR1 SQVTM, CDR2 ANQGSEA. The CDR3 sequence: CSVGQTNEKLFF. In nucleotides, the CDR3 is TGCAGCGTGGGGCAAACTAATGAAAAACTGTTTTTT.